This T cell receptor (beta chain) was sequenced in a study of identical twins. Findings and caveats of the study: Its conclusions, products of cross-sectional statistical analysis, did not come from following the same donors.

Notes on this clonotype: What it binds is not known.

The CDR3 loop spans 15 amino acids. From germline, CDR1 is SGHRS and CDR2 YFSETQ. With 4 bases clipped from V and 5 bases from J, the junction kept 6 bases outside the gene matches. It was template switching that added a universal primer site, and there were unique molecular identifiers on the cDNA. Via MiXCR, TCRdb re-called the 5' RACE reads, giving one row per CDR3 protein. This table holds around 960,000 distinct CDR3 sequences, about 12% found once. In every case, the donor was a healthy Caucasian. These data were also filed under a second study, of yellow fever vaccine responses in identical twins.

The rearrangement uses TRBV5-1 and TRBJ2-1; 10 positions match TRBD2. Sequencing used PBMCs. This clonotype was obtained from a woman aged 18-30 years in good health. The CDR3 region is CASSTEGLANNEQFF. The DNA for the CDR3 is TGCGCCAGCAGCACGGAGGGACTAGCGAACAATGAGCAGTTCTTC.